This T cell receptor (beta chain) was profiled in a study of post-analysis software for immune sequencing data. Overall study findings and caveats: When patients were compared with controls, a handful of TRBV segments were more frequent, TRBV5-6, TRBV5-1 and TRBV20-1 among them. F measure showed strong co-clustering of same-batch samples.

The TCR beta cDNA libraries contained unique molecular identifiers. TCRdb re-analysed the PCR reads in MiXCR, keeping a single row per CDR3 protein. The data show around 190,000 distinct CDR3 sequences, around 30% seen once. A remark on this clonotype: What it binds is unknown.

Trimming took off 5 bases at V and 3 bases at J, with 17 bases between the two ends. From germline, CDR1 is SGHTA and CDR2 FQGNSA. This CDR3 region has 17 residues. The chain carries TRBV7-2 and TRBJ1-6; the D is unclear. The sample was blood. The receptor comes from a girl aged 2 to 17 with multiple sclerosis. The CDR3 reads CASSPQGPAIYNSPLHF. The CDR3, as DNA: TGTGCCAGCAGCCCTCAAGGGCCTGCCATCTATAATTCACCCCTCCACTTT.